This T cell receptor (beta chain) stems from a study of blood T cell repertoires in COVID-19. This clone was seen many times. CDR1 is GTSNPN, CDR2 SVGIG, per germline (reference sequence). Trimming shortened V by 4 bases and J by 8 bases, and 20 bases separated the two germline ends. The CDR3 runs 14 residues. Profiled with immunoSEQ multiplex PCR; TCRdb holds only in-frame clones, not every one. The sample has 200,000 or so clones, around four fifths seen once. The chain couples TRBV30 to TRBJ1-2, with D perhaps matching TRBD1 (6 bases). This clonotype originated in a woman older than 75 with COVID-19, enrolled during active disease. The sample consisted of peripheral blood. This CDR3 is CAWKKGWGGGGYTF. CDR3 bases: TGTGCCTGGAAGAAAGGGTGGGGAGGGGGAGGCTACACCTTC.